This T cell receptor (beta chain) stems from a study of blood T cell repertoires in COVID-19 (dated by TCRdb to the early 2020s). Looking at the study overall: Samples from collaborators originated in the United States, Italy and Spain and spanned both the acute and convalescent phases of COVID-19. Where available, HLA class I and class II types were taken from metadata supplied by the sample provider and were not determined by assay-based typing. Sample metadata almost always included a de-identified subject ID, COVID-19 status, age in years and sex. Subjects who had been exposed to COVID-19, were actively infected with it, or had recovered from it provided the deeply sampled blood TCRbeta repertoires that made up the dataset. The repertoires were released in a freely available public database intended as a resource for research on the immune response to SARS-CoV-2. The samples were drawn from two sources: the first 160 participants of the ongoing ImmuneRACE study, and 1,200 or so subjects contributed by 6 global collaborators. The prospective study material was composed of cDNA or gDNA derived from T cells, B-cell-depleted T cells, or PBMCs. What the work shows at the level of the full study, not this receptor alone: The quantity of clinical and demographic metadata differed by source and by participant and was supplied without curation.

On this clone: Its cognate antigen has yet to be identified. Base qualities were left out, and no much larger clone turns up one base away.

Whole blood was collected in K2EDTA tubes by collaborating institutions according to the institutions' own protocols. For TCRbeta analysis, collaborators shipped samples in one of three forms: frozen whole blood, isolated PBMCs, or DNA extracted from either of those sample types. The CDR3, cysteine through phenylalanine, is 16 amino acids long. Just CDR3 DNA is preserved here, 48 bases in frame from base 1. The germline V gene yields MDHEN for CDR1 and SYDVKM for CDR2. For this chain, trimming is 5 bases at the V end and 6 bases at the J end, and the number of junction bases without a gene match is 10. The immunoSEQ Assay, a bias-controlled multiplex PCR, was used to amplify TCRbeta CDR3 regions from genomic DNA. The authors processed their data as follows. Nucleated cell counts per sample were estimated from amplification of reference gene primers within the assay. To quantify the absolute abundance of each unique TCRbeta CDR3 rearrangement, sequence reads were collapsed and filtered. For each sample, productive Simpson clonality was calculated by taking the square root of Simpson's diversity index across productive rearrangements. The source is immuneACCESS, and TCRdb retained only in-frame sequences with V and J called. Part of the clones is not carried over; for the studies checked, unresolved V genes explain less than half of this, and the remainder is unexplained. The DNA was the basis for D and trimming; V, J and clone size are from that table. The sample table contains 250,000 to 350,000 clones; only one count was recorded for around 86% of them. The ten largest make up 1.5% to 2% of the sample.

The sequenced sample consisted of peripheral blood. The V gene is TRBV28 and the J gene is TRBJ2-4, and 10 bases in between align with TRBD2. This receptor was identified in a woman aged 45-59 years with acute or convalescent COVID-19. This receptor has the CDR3 CASSLVAGGRGNIQYF. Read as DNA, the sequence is TGTGCCAGCAGTCTCGTAGCGGGAGGCCGGGGAAACATTCAGTACTTC.